What follows are 20 T cell receptor beta chains derived from one specimen sequenced in a study of blood T cells in healthy people across ages. It was with a sample-barcoded 5' primer and a J-beta primer mix that a second PCR of roughly 6 to 12 cycles was run. From the 5' RACE reads, TCRdb called clonotypes with MiXCR, one entry per CDR3 protein. The sample shows roughly 1,800,000 distinct CDR3 sequences, roughly 50% of them seen only once. Sequenced input: blood. Every receptor here comes from a woman aged 40 to 50 in good health.

The J gene is TRBJ2-4, the V gene TRBV6-1; TRBD1 aligns across 9 bases. The last part of the DNA fits TRBJ2-7 better; the J call may be wrong. CDR3 length equals 15 residues. CDR1 and CDR2 (germline): MNHNS, SASEGT. CDR3: CASSERDREYYEQYF. The CDR3 DNA reads TGTGCCAGCAGTGAGAGGGACAGGGAATACTACGAGCAGTACTTC.

This chain uses TRBV7-2 with TRBJ2-7, with 7 nucleotides matching TRBD1. The CDR3 totals 15 residues. Trimming removed 2 bases from V and 2 bases from J; junction bases left unmatched: 6. Looked up from germline, CDR1 is SGHTA and CDR2 is FQGNSA. The CDR3 nucleotides read TGTGCCAGCAGCTTAAGCCGGGACAGCACCTACGAGCAGTACTTC. Its translation is CASSLSRDSTYEQYF. Supplemented by reference TRBV7-2 and TRBJ2-7, the full variable domain reads GAGVSQSPSNKVTEKGKDVELRCDPISGHTALYWYRQSLGQGLEFLIYFQGNSAPDKSGLPSDRFSAERTGGSVSTLTIQRTQQEDSAVYLCASSLSRDSTYEQYFGPGTRLTVT.

The chain employs TRBV6-5 and TRBJ1-1; possible D gene TRBD1, 5 bases. CDR3 size: 13 residues. V lost 3 bases to trimming and J lost 5 bases, with 10 bases between them. Germline CDR1 MNHEY, CDR2 SVGAGI. CDR3 protein: CASSYLRVTEAFF. The CDR3 DNA reads as TGTGCCAGCAGTTATCTCAGGGTTACTGAAGCTTTCTTT.

V and J are TRBV12-3 or TRBV12-4 and TRBJ2-1; TRBD2 matches at 9 bases. The CDR3 contains 13 residues. V dropped 3 bases and J dropped 9; count of bases not matched to a gene: 3. The DNA for the CDR3 is TGTGCCAGCAGTTTGGGACTAGCTTTTGAGCAGTTCTTC. The encoded protein is CASSLGLAFEQFF.

The CDR3 DNA follows: TGTGCCAGCAGCCAAGGTCGCAGACTTGGGTATGGCTACACCTTC. This gives the protein CASSQGRRLGYGYTF. V is TRBV3-1 and J is TRBJ1-2; D is uncertain. CDR1 is LGHDT and CDR2 is YNNKEL in the germline V gene (reference sequence). The CDR3 sequence is 15 residues long. Trimming removed 1 base at V and 5 bases at J, with 14 bases between.

The chain couples TRBV5-6 to TRBJ1-5; D is uncertain. This CDR3 comprises 15 residues. Germline values: CDR1 SGHDT, CDR2 YYEEEE. The germline V and J ends were trimmed by 2 bases and 6 bases, with 15 bases remaining between them. In DNA, the CDR3 is TGTGCCAGCAGCTTTTACAGCGGGAGCGGTCAGCCCCAGCATTTT. This translates into CASSFYSGSGQPQHF.

In its sample, this clonotype was seen a few times. This sequence joins TRBV10-2 and TRBJ2-5; 10 positions match TRBD2. This CDR3 has 17 amino acids. Germline values: CDR1 WSHSY, CDR2 SAAADI. Unmatched junction bases numbered 5, after V lost 0 bases and J lost 1 base. The CDR3, as DNA: TGCGCCAGCAGTGAGTCACATAGCGGGGGGCGCCAAGAGACCCAGTACTTC. Its protein product is CASSESHSGGRQETQYF.

This chain connects TRBV6-2 or TRBV6-3 to TRBJ1-1, with TRBD1 identical over 8 bases. J gave up 5 bases and V 8 bases, and 19 bases lay outside the gene matches. The CDR3 extends over 17 amino acids. The germline gives CDR1 MNHEY, CDR2 SVGEGT. DNA of the CDR3: TGTGCCAGCTACAGGGCGGACAGGGTGAGAAGTAAAACTGAAGCTTTCTTT. Encoded protein: CASYRADRVRSKTEAFF.

This sequence joins TRBV28 and TRBJ2-7, with D possibly called TRBD1 or TRBD2 (5 bases each). V lost 5 bases and J lost 3, with 17 bases in between. The CDR3 runs to 15 residues. Germline-derived CDR1 and CDR2 are MDHEN and SYDVKM. CDR3 sequence reads: CASSATGTPGYEQYF. The CDR3 nucleotides are TGTGCCAGCAGTGCGACCGGGACCCCCGGCTACGAGCAGTACTTC.

V and J are TRBV4-1 and TRBJ2-7; D is unresolved. The CDR3 consists of 16 residues. The germline gives CDR1 MGHRA, CDR2 YSYEKL. V was trimmed by 0 bases and J by 0 bases, leaving 12 bases between them. The CDR3 nucleotides read TGCGCCAGCAGCCAAGAGGTGTCCAAGAGCTCCTACGAGCAGTACTTC. Protein product: CASSQEVSKSSYEQYF.

The rearrangement links TRBV29-1 to TRBJ2-2; unclear D gene. The CDR3 sequence is 12 residues long. The V end was cut by 2 bases, the J end by 5 bases, with 6 bases between. Germline CDR1 is SQVTM and CDR2 is ANQGSEA. CDR3 amino acids: CSVELRTGELFF. The CDR3 coding sequence is TGCAGCGTTGAATTGAGGACCGGGGAGCTGTTTTTT.

The chain links TRBV7-9 to TRBJ2-5, with D perhaps matching TRBD1 (6 bases). The CDR3 runs 12 residues. The germline CDR1 and CDR2 sequences are SEHNR and FQNEAQ (reference sequence). V lost 3 bases to trimming and J lost 11 bases, with 13 bases between them. CDR3 DNA sequence: TGTGCCAGCAGCTTCTCAGGGGAAGAGCAGTACTTC. As protein: CASSFSGEEQYF.

This clonotype was counted only a few times. The rearrangement links TRBV5-5 to TRBJ2-5; 8 nucleotides match TRBD1. The tail of the sequence fits TRBJ2-7 better, so the J call may be wrong. The CDR3 length is 15 residues. Germline V gene sequence: CDR1 SGHKS, CDR2 YYEKEE (reference sequence). The CDR3 bases are TGTGCCAGCAGCTTGGTGGGACAGGCTGCCTACGAGCAGTACTTC. It translates to CASSLVGQAAYEQYF.

The chain joins TRBV29-1 to TRBJ2-1; 8 nucleotides match TRBD2. V lost 5 bases, J lost 9 bases, and 6 bases stayed unmatched. The V gene's germline CDR1 is SQVTM and CDR2 ANQGSEA. CDR3 length equals 12 residues. CDR3 residues: CSVLRGGREQFF. The CDR3 DNA reads as TGCAGCGTTTTACGGGGGGGCCGTGAGCAGTTCTTC.

The gene calls are TRBV20-1 and TRBJ2-3; 7 bases fit TRBD1. V dropped 0 bases and J dropped 3; count of bases not matched to a gene: 3. CDR1 is DFQATT, CDR2 SNEGSKA, per germline (reference sequence). The CDR3 is 14 amino acids. CDR3 protein: CSARDDRATDTQYF. CDR3 nucleotides: TGCAGTGCTAGAGATGACAGGGCGACAGATACGCAGTATTTT.

V and J are TRBV20-1 and TRBJ1-2; unclear D gene. CDR3 length equals 12 residues. Between the trimmed V and J ends, which lost 5 bases and 5 bases, there was a span of 12 bases. In germline, CDR1 is DFQATT, CDR2 SNEGSKA (reference sequence). CDR3 DNA sequence: TGCAGTGCTCCTCCTACTGGATATGGCTACACCTTC. Protein sequence: CSAPPTGYGYTF.

The chain is built from TRBV5-1 and TRBJ2-5; D may match TRBD1 or TRBD2 (5 bases each). The ends were cut back, 0 bases at V and 3 bases at J, with 12 bases in the middle. The CDR3 contains 15 residues. In germline, CDR1 is SGHRS, CDR2 YFSETQ. The CDR3: CASSLGGTKEETQYF. CDR3 DNA: TGCGCCAGCAGCTTGGGGGGGACGAAGGAAGAGACCCAGTACTTC. Drawing the rest from reference TRBV5-1 and TRBJ2-5, the complete variable domain is KAGVTQTPRYLIKTRGQQVTLSCSPISGHRSVSWYQQTPGQGLQFLFEYFSETQRNKGNFPGRFSGRQFSNSRSEMNVSTLELGDSALYLCASSLGGTKEETQYFGPGTRLLVL.

Only a few counts were recorded for this clonotype. V is TRBV4-3 and J is TRBJ2-1; no clear D. This CDR3 contains 15 residues. The V gene's germline CDR1 is LGHNA and CDR2 YSLEER. V lost 4 bases and J 7 bases, leaving 17 bases between the germline ends. CDR3 bases: TGCGCCAGCAGCCGGATCCCGGGTGGGTCTAATGAGCAGTTCTTC. Translating gives CASSRIPGGSNEQFF.

This rearrangement joins TRBV20-1 to TRBJ2-7, with 11 bases identical to TRBD2. There are 14 residues in the CDR3. The germline gives CDR1 DFQATT, CDR2 SNEGSKA (reference sequence). This CDR3 is CSSPSGRNSYEQYF. The DNA for the CDR3 is TGCAGCAGCCCTAGCGGGAGGAATTCCTACGAGCAGTACTTC.

This chain joins TRBV7-2 and TRBJ2-3; D is unclear. Trimming stripped 5 bases from V and 11 bases from J, with 23 bases between. The CDR3 is 15 residues long. CDR1 is SGHTA, CDR2 FQGNSA, per germline. CDR3 in amino acids: CASSDDISRVIEQYF. The CDR3 DNA reads as TGTGCCAGCAGCGACGATATCTCCCGGGTAATCGAGCAGTATTTT.